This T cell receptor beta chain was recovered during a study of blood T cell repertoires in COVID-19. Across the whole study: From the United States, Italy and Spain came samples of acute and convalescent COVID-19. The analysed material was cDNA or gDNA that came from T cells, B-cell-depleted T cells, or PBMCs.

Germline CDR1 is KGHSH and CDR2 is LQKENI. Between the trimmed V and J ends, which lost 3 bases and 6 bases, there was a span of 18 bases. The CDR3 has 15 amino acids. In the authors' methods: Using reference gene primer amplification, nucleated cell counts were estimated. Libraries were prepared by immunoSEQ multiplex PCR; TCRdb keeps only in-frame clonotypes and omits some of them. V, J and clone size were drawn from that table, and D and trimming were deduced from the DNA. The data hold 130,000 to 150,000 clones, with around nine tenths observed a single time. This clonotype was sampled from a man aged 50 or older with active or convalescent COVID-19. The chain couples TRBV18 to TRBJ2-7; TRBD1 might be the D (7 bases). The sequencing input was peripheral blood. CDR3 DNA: TGTGCCAGCTCACCGCGGGGTCAGGGGGAATCCGAGCAGTACTTC. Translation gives CASSPRGQGESEQYF.